Listed here are 18 T cell receptor beta chains from one sample, sequenced in a study of shared clonotypes between healthy human individuals. The data were produced by immunoSEQ multiplex PCR, yet TCRdb's version contains in-frame clones alone and is incomplete. In the table there are millions of clones, 85% to 95% of which are singletons. Sample: naive CD4+ T cells sorted from blood. Subset: CD45RA+ positively selected. Receptors were obtained from a young man in good health.

As for this clone: The junction and the germline gene differ at one end; a read error may be behind it. This rearrangement joins TRBV5-6 to TRBJ2-7, with 8 bases that match TRBD1. Germline CDR1 SGHDT, CDR2 YYEEEE. The CDR3 contains 13 residues. As DNA, the CDR3 is TGTGCCGGCAGCCCGGACAGGGCCTACGAGCAGTACTTC. Amino acid sequence: CAGSPDRAYEQYF.

A note on this clone: The sample carries other DNA sequences with the same CDR3. This chain connects TRBV11-2 to TRBJ2-5, with D unclear. The V end was cut by 1 base, the J end by 5 bases, with 2 bases between. The CDR3 length is 11 residues. Germline CDR1 is SGHAT and CDR2 is FQNNGV. The DNA for the CDR3 is TGTGCCAGCAGCTTAGGGGAGACCCAGTACTTC. As protein: CASSLGETQYF.

The chain employs TRBV30 and TRBJ2-7, with 7 bases matching TRBD1. CDR1 is GTSNPN, CDR2 SVGIG, per germline (reference sequence). V lost 3 bases and J lost 3; bases outside the gene matches: 8. The length of the CDR3 is 14 residues. The CDR3 DNA reads as TGTGCCTGGAGGCCGTCGGGACAGCACTACGAGCAGTACTTC. Its translation: CAWRPSGQHYEQYF.

This chain connects TRBV2 to TRBJ2-3; TRBD1 aligns across 7 bases. Trimming cost V 5 bases and J 5 bases; bases outside gene matches: 10. Germline V gene sequence: CDR1 SNHLY, CDR2 FYNNEI. This CDR3 spans 15 amino acids. The CDR3, as DNA: TGTGCCAGCAGTTCCTTTGTTAGGGGGCGAGATACGCAGTATTTT. This codes for CASSSFVRGRDTQYF. Full variable domain (missing parts from reference TRBV2 and TRBJ2-3): EPEVTQTPSHQVTQMGQEVILRCVPISNHLYFYWYRQILGQKVEFLVSFYNNEISEKSEIFDDQFSVERPDGSNFTLKIRSTKLEDSAMYFCASSSFVRGRDTQYFGPGTRLTVL.

V usage is TRBV11-2 and J usage is TRBJ2-7; TRBD2 agrees at 9 bases. The junction had 8 bases not matched to a gene; V was cut back by 5 bases and J by 6 bases. The CDR3 is made up of 14 amino acids. Germline assignment: CDR1 SGHAT and CDR2 FQNNGV. This chain's CDR3 is CASSPLAGWLEQYF. Written as DNA, the CDR3 is TGTGCCAGCAGCCCGCTAGCGGGATGGCTCGAGCAGTACTTC.

This chain joins TRBV20-1 and TRBJ1-6; D is possibly TRBD1 (6 bases). CDR1 is DFQATT and CDR2 is SNEGSKA in the germline V gene (reference sequence). Deletions cut 8 bases from V and 11 bases from J, with 13 bases between. This CDR3 comprises 11 residues. CDR3: CSTGGTAPLHF. Written as DNA, the CDR3 is TGCAGTACCGGGGGCACGGCACCCCTCCACTTT.

Only one count was recorded for this clone. V and J are TRBV5-1 and TRBJ2-7, with 8 bases that match TRBD1. Germline CDR1 and CDR2: SGHRS and YFSETQ. CDR3 size: 11 residues. The J segment lost 5 bases and the V segment lost 7 bases, leaving 2 bases of the junction unmatched. The CDR3 protein is CASGQGNEQYF. Written as DNA, the CDR3 is TGCGCCAGCGGACAGGGAAACGAGCAGTACTTC.

This clone was seen only a few times. CDR3 sequence: CASSERSGDSPLHF. CDR3 nucleotide sequence: TGCGCCAGCAGTGAAAGGTCCGGGGATTCACCCCTCCACTTT. The chain recombines TRBV10-1 with TRBJ1-6; D uncertain. Deletions cut 3 bases from V and 8 bases from J, with 11 bases between. The germline V gene encodes CDR1 WNHNN and CDR2 SYGVQD (reference sequence). The CDR3 covers 14 residues.

The chain couples TRBV5-1 to TRBJ2-3; 11 nucleotides agree with TRBD2. Germline CDR1 reads SGHRS; CDR2 reads YFSETQ. Trimming removed 0 bases from V and 6 bases from J; junction bases left unmatched: 15. The CDR3 runs 19 residues. This chain's CDR3 is CASSLGDSGRASVVDTQYF. CDR3 sequence (DNA): TGCGCCAGCAGCTTGGGAGATAGCGGGAGGGCCTCGGTCGTTGATACGCAGTATTTT.

This chain connects TRBV6-1 to TRBJ2-2, with D unresolved. Germline lookup yields CDR1 MNHNS and CDR2 SASEGT. This CDR3 is 15 amino acids long. V was shortened by 2 bases and J by 5 bases, with 12 bases between the two germline ends. The CDR3 loop is CASSEPSSMTGELFF. The CDR3 bases are TGTGCCAGCAGTGAACCCTCGTCCATGACCGGGGAGCTGTTTTTT.

The chain uses TRBV5-1 and TRBJ2-3, with 9 bases aligning to TRBD1. CDR1 is SGHRS and CDR2 is YFSETQ in the germline V gene. This CDR3 is built from 16 residues. J was trimmed by 2 bases and V by 7 bases; bases with no gene match: 11. In nucleotides, the CDR3 is TGCGCCAGCTGCAACCCGACAGGGGGTTACACAGATACGCAGTATTTT. Its translation: CASCNPTGGYTDTQYF.

CDR3 residues: CATQFPSGANVLTF. The CDR3 DNA reads TGTGCCACCCAGTTTCCATCTGGGGCCAACGTCCTGACTTTC. The chain employs TRBV6-6 and TRBJ2-6; D not certain. There are 14 residues in the CDR3. With 10 bases removed from V and 1 base from J, the gap between germline ends came to 11 bases. Germline V CDR1 and CDR2: MNHNY, SVGAGI (reference sequence).

V usage is TRBV5-1 and J usage is TRBJ2-5, with 10 bases identical to TRBD1. This CDR3 region has 13 residues. Trimming at V came to 3 bases and at J to 7 bases, leaving 3 bases not matched to a gene. The germline V gene encodes CDR1 SGHRS and CDR2 YFSETQ. The CDR3 nucleotides read TGCGCCAGCAGCTCGGGACAGGGGTCGACCCAGTACTTC. Translation: CASSSGQGSTQYF. Together with reference TRBV5-1 and TRBJ2-5, the CDR3 gives the full variable domain: KAGVTQTPRYLIKTRGQQVTLSCSPISGHRSVSWYQQTPGQGLQFLFEYFSETQRNKGNFPGRFSGRQFSNSRSEMNVSTLELGDSALYLCASSSGQGSTQYFGPGTRLLVL.

The chain has TRBV6-1 and TRBJ2-1, with D perhaps given as TRBD1 or TRBD2 (5 bases each). Trimming cost V 0 bases and J 4 bases, with 13 bases left between them. CDR3 length: 16 amino acids. Germline CDR1 MNHNS, CDR2 SASEGT. The CDR3 is CASSEAWDEAYNEQFF. CDR3 bases: TGTGCCAGCAGTGAAGCCTGGGACGAGGCGTACAATGAGCAGTTCTTC.

V gene TRBV6-5 combines with J gene TRBJ2-5; perhaps TRBD2 as D (6 bases). The germline CDR1 and CDR2 sequences are MNHEY and SVGAGI. The CDR3 runs 13 residues. V was trimmed by 6 bases and J by 4 bases, leaving 12 bases between them. The CDR3 coding sequence is TGTGCCAGCAGCCCGCGGGGCGGAGAGACCCAGTACTTC. Translating it yields CASSPRGGETQYF.

The chain couples TRBV6-6 to TRBJ1-3; D not certain. Germline V gene data show CDR1 as MNHNY and CDR2 as SVGAGI (reference sequence). The length of the CDR3 is 16 residues. V lost 7 bases, J lost 5 bases, and 21 bases lay in between. The CDR3 sequence is CASTPPAEGLRNTIYF. The CDR3 nucleotides read TGTGCCAGCACCCCCCCGGCAGAGGGTCTAAGAAACACCATATATTTT.

The chain recombines TRBV12-2 with TRBJ2-6; no DNA check was done on the table's D call, TRBD2. TRBV12-2 represents a pseudogene. The CDR3 spans 19 residues. Here the CDR3 DNA reads TGTGCAAGTCGCTGCTCACTAGCGGGAGTTTCTGCTGGGGCCAACGTCCTGACTTTC. Translated, it gives CASRCSLAGVSAGANVLTF.

This chain connects TRBV6-5 to TRBJ2-1, with a tentative D call TRBD1 (6 bases). V was pared by 2 bases and J by 0 bases, with 8 bases between. The germline CDR1 and CDR2 sequences are MNHEY and SVGAGI. CDR3 length: 15 amino acids. This CDR3 reads CASSYDRSSYNEQFF. In DNA form, the CDR3 reads TGTGCCAGCAGTTACGACAGGAGCTCCTACAATGAGCAGTTCTTC.